The present TCR beta chain was sequenced within a study of CD8 T cells in Susac syndrome. TCR beta sequencing was performed on blood CD8+ and CD4+ T cells. The CDR3 is 17 amino acids. The V and J ends lost 4 bases and 4 bases respectively, with 20 bases between them. Reverse transcription of about 0.5 to 1 ug RNA was carried out with random hexamers. TCRdb used MiXCR to reprocess the immunoSEQ multiplex PCR reads, holding one entry per CDR3 protein. The table records around 180,000 distinct CDR3 sequences, approximately 96% of them present only once. This TCR was sampled from a human donor with multiple sclerosis. Sequencing was carried out using CD4+ T cells from PBMCs. J is TRBJ2-1 and V is TRBV23-1; D unresolved. TRBV23-1 is given ORF status, its function remaining uncertain. The CDR3 DNA is TGCGCCAGCAGTCGCCCTGGTGTGGAAGGGAAGTACAATGAGCAGTTCTTC. Translated, it gives CASSRPGVEGKYNEQFF.